The clone carrying this TCR beta chain was observed a few times. These data belong to a study of T-cell memory formation after mild COVID-19. TCRdb reanalysed the 5' RACE reads using MiXCR and keeps one entry per CDR3 protein. Among 200,000 to 250,000 distinct CDR3 sequences listed, over 8.5% were seen once. The CDR3 runs 13 residues. V was clipped by 5 bases and J by 9 bases; unmatched bases: 6. The chain couples TRBV12-3 or TRBV12-4 to TRBJ1-5, with TRBD1 identical over 8 bases. The sequenced sample was PBMCs or a T cell subset sorted from them (not recorded which). The receptor was isolated from a man between 18 and 35 years old who had mild COVID-19 (a few samples of this study predate the infection). Cell type and time point are not known. CDR3 region: CASSARQGWPQHF. CDR3 coding DNA: TGTGCCAGCAGTGCCCGACAGGGGTGGCCCCAGCATTTT.